Listed below are T cell receptor beta chains from one sample, sequenced in a study of spatial heterogeneity in lung cancer. TCRdb reprocessed the 5' RACE reads via MiXCR and lists one record per CDR3 protein. The sample records roughly 10,000 distinct CDR3 sequences, 6.3% being singletons. Sequenced here: PBMCs, sampled at surgery. These receptors were taken from a male donor with early-stage non-small cell lung cancer. Each CDR3 is given with its conserved first and last residue. Each record gives: D gene, clone size, V gene, J gene, CDR3 DNA, CDR3 protein. A D gene is named only where the DNA matches it firmly. Clone size is given for some rows only: seen once, a few or many times, or a class if the clone is expanded.

NA,medium-sized,TRBV7-9,TRBJ2-5,TGTGCCAGCAGCCCTAGCCGGTTTGGCGTCGAGACCCAGTACTTC,CASSPSRFGVETQYF
TRBD2,medium-sized,TRBV28,TRBJ2-3,TGTGCCAGCAGTTTAGGACTAGCGGAATTAGATACGCAGTATTTT,CASSLGLAELDTQYF
NA,many,TRBV6-2/TRBV6-3,TRBJ2-7,TGTGCCAGCAGTTACTCATTCAGGGAAAACTACGAGCAGTACTTC,CASSYSFRENYEQYF
NA,NA,TRBV10-1,TRBJ2-7,TGCGCCAGCAGTGAGTCGACGGTCGGAGAGCAGTACTTC,CASSESTVGEQYF
NA,many,TRBV16,TRBJ2-7,TGTGCCAGCAGCCGGGATTACGAGCAGTACTTC,CASSRDYEQYF
NA,many,TRBV7-6,TRBJ1-6,TGTGCCAGCAGCTTAGCGCAGTATTCACCCCTCCACTTT,CASSLAQYSPLHF
NA,many,TRBV7-9,TRBJ2-1,TGTGCCAGCAGCCGAACAGGGGAGCAGTTCTTC,CASSRTGEQFF
NA,many,TRBV18,TRBJ2-1,TGTGCCAGCTCACCCGATTACAATGAGCAGTTCTTC,CASSPDYNEQFF
NA,NA,TRBV5-1,TRBJ2-5,TGCGCCAGCAGCCGAGAGGTGGAGACCCAGTACTTC,CASSREVETQYF
TRBD2,many,TRBV5-1,TRBJ2-3,TGCGCCAGCAGCTTGGGACGGGAGGCCCGCACAGATACGCAGTATTTT,CASSLGREARTDTQYF
TRBD1,many,TRBV11-2,TRBJ2-5,TGTGCCAGCAGCGGTAACCCACAGGGGTTGGCGACCCAGTACTTC,CASSGNPQGLATQYF
NA,many,TRBV2,TRBJ1-1,TGTGCCAGCAGTGAAGAACAGAGCACTGAAGCTTTCTTT,CASSEEQSTEAFF
NA,many,TRBV9,TRBJ2-1,TGTGCCAGCAGCGTAGGGAGTGCCTACAATGAGCAGTTCTTC,CASSVGSAYNEQFF
TRBD1,many,TRBV5-4,TRBJ2-3,TGTGCCAGCAGCTTGGGGACAGGGCGCACAGATACGCAGTATTTT,CASSLGTGRTDTQYF
TRBD2,medium-sized,TRBV29-1,TRBJ2-7,TGCAGCGTTGAAGTCGGCACTAGCGGGAGCTACGAGCAGTACTTC,CSVEVGTSGSYEQYF
NA,medium-sized,TRBV6-2/TRBV6-3,TRBJ2-7,TGTGCCAGCAGTTACTCGACGTACGAGCAGTACTTC,CASSYSTYEQYF
NA,many,TRBV10-1,TRBJ1-5,TGCGCCAAAGGGGAACTTGGCAATCAGCCCCAGCATTTT,CAKGELGNQPQHF
NA,medium-sized,TRBV18,TRBJ2-2,TGTGCCAGCTCACCGCGAAGCGGGACCGGGGAGCTGTTTTTT,CASSPRSGTGELFF
TRBD1,many,TRBV29-1,TRBJ2-1,TGCAGCGTTGAAGGGGACAGGGTCAATGAGCAGTTCTTC,CSVEGDRVNEQFF
TRBD1,few,TRBV11-2,TRBJ2-7,TGTGCCAGCAGCCTACCGGGACAGGGGACCCGTGGTGAGCAGTACTTC,CASSLPGQGTRGEQYF
NA,few,TRBV5-1,TRBJ2-1,TGCGCCAGCAGCTTCCTAGGACAGAGCTCCTACAATGAGCAGTTCTTC,CASSFLGQSSYNEQFF
NA,many,TRBV6-2/TRBV6-3,TRBJ1-1,TGTGCCAGCAGTTACTCGTCATTCACGACACTCATGAACACTGAAGCTTTCTTT,CASSYSSFTTLMNTEAFF
TRBD2,many,TRBV18,TRBJ2-7,TGTGCCAGCTCACCAGATACTAGCGGGGGGGCCTACGAGCAGTACTTC,CASSPDTSGGAYEQYF
NA,many,TRBV20-1,TRBJ1-2,TGCAGTGCTAGAGGGACGGGGCACTATGGCTACACCTTC,CSARGTGHYGYTF
TRBD2,large,TRBV10-3,TRBJ2-3,TGTGCCTCGCGACTAGCGGGAGGGACAGATACGCAGTATTTT,CASRLAGGTDTQYF
TRBD1,few,TRBV6-4,TRBJ2-1,TGTGCCAGCAGTCCGGGACAGGGGATCAATGAGCAGTTCTTC,CASSPGQGINEQFF
NA,NA,TRBV12-3/TRBV12-4,TRBJ1-4,TGTGCCAGCAGTTTTAGACCCTCAGGGTTGGAAAAACTGTTTTTT,CASSFRPSGLEKLFF
NA,medium-sized,TRBV28,TRBJ2-4,TGTGCCAGCAGTTTATCGGTGGGAGCCAAAAACATTCAGTACTTC,CASSLSVGAKNIQYF
NA,NA,TRBV27,TRBJ1-4,TGTGCCAGCAGTTATACGGGGGCTCGGGAAAAACTGTTTTTT,CASSYTGAREKLFF